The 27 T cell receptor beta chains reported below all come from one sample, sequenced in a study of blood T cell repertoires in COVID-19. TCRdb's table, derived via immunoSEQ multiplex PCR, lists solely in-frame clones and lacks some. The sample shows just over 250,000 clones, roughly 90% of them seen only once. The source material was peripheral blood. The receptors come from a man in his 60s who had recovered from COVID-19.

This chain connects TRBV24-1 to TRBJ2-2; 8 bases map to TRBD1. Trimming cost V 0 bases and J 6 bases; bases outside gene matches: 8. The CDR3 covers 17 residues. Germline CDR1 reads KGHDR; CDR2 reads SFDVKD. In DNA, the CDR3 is TGTGCCACCAGTGATTTGCTTCGGACAGGGTCCCCCGGGGAGCTGTTTTTT. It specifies CATSDLLRTGSPGELFF.

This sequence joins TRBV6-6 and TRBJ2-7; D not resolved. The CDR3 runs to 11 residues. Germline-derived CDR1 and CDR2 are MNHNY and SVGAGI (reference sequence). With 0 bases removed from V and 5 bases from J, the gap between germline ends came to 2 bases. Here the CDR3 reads CASSYSNEQYF. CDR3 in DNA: TGTGCCAGCAGTTACTCTAACGAGCAGTACTTC.

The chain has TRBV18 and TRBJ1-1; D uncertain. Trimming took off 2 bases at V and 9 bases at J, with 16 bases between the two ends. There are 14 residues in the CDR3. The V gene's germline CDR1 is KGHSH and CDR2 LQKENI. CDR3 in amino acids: CASSPGTTRNQAFF. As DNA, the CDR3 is TGTGCCAGCTCACCAGGTACAACACGAAACCAAGCTTTCTTT. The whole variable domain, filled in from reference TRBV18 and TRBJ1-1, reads NAGVMQNPRHLVRRRGQEARLRCSPMKGHSHVYWYRQLPEEGLKFMVYLQKENIIDESGMPKERFSAEFPKEGPSILRIQQVVRGDSAAYFCASSPGTTRNQAFFGQGTRLTVV.

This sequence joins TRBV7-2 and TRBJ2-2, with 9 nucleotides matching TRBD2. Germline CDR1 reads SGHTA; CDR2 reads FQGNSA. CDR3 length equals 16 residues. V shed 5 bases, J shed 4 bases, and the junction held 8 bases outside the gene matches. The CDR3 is CASSPGLAGSTGELFF. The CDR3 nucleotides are TGTGCCAGCAGCCCAGGCCTAGCGGGGTCCACCGGGGAGCTGTTTTTT.

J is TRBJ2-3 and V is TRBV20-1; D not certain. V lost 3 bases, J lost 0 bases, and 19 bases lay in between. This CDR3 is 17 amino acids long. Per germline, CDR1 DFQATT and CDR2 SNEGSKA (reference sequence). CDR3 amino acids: CSASSGSWRSSTDTQYF. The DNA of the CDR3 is TGCAGTGCTAGTTCCGGTAGCTGGCGTTCTAGCACAGATACGCAGTATTTT.

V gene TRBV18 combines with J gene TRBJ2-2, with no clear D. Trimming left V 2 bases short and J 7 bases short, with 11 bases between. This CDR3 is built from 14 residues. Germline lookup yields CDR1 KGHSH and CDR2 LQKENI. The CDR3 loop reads CASSPVTAGGELFF. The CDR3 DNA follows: TGTGCCAGCTCACCAGTGACTGCTGGCGGGGAGCTGTTTTTT.

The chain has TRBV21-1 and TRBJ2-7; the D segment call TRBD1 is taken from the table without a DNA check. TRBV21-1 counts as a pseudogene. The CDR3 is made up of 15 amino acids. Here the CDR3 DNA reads TGTGCCAGCAGCTTTCGACAGGGCGTGCTACGCGAGCAGTACTTC. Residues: CASSFRQGVLREQYF.

CDR3 residues: CASSERGTGYEQYF. In DNA, the CDR3 is TGTGCCAGCAGTGAACGGGGGACAGGTTACGAGCAGTACTTC. The V and J genes are TRBV6-1 and TRBJ2-7; 8 nucleotides agree with TRBD1. CDR3 length equals 14 residues. After removal of 2 bases from V and 4 bases from J, the junction contained 4 bases not matched to a gene. Germline CDR1 MNHNS, CDR2 SASEGT.

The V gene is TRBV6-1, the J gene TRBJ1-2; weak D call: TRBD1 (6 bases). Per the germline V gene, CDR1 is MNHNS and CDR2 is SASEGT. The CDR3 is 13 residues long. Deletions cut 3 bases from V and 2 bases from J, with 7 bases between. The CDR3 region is CASSDRGNYGYTF. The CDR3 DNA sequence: TGTGCCAGCAGTGACAGGGGAAACTATGGCTACACCTTC.

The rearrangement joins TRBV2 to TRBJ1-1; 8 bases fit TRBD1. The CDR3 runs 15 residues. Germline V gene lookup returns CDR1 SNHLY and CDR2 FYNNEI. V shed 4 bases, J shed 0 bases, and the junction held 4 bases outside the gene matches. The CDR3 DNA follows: TGTGCCAGCAGTGGAAGGGACAGGCTGAACACTGAAGCTTTCTTT. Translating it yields CASSGRDRLNTEAFF.

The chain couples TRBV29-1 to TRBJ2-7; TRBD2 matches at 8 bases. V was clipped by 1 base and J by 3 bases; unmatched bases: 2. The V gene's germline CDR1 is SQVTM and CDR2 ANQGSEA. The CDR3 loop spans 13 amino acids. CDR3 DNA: TGCAGCGTTGAAGGGCTAGCGGGCTACGAGCAGTACTTC. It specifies CSVEGLAGYEQYF.

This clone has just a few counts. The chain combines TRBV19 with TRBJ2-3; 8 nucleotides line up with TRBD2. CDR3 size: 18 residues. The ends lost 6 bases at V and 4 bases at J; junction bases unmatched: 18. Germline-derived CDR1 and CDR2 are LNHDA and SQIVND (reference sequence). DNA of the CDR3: TGTGCCAGTAGCAACCGACCGCCGGGGGGGTCTTGGGCAGATACGCAGTATTTT. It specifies CASSNRPPGGSWADTQYF.

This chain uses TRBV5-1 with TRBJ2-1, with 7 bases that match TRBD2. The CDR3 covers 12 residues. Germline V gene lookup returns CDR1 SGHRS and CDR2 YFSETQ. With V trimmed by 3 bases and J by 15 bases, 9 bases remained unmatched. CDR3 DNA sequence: TGCGCCAGCAGCTACACTAGCGAGAATGTGTTCTTC. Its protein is CASSYTSENVFF.

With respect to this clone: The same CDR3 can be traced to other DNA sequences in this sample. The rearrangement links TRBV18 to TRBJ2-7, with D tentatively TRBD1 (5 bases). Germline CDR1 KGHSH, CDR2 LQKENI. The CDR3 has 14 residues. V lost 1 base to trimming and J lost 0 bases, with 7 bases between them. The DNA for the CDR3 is TGTGCCAGCTCACCACTGCAGGGCTCCTACGAGCAGTACTTC. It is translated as CASSPLQGSYEQYF.

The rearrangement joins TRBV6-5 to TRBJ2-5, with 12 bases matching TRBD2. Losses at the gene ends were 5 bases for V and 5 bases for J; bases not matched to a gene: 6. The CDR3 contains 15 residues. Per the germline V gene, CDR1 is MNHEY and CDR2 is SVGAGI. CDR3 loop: CASSLLAGGRETQYF. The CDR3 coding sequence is TGTGCCAGCAGTCTACTAGCGGGGGGCCGGGAGACCCAGTACTTC.

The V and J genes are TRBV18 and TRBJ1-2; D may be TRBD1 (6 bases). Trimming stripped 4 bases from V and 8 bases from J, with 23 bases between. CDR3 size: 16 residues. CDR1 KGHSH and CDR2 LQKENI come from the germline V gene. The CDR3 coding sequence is TGTGCCAGCTCACACGTTTTGGGGGCGTTAAGTTACGGCTACACCTTC. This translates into CASSHVLGALSYGYTF. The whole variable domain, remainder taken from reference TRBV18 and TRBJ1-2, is NAGVMQNPRHLVRRRGQEARLRCSPMKGHSHVYWYRQLPEEGLKFMVYLQKENIIDESGMPKERFSAEFPKEGPSILRIQQVVRGDSAAYFCASSHVLGALSYGYTFGSGTRLTVV.

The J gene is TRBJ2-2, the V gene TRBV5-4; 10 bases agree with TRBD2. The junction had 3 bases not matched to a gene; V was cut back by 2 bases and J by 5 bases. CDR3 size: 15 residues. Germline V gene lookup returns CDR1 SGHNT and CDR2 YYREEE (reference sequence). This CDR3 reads CASSFKTSGTGELFF. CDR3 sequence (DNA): TGTGCCAGCAGCTTCAAGACTAGCGGGACCGGGGAGCTGTTTTTT.

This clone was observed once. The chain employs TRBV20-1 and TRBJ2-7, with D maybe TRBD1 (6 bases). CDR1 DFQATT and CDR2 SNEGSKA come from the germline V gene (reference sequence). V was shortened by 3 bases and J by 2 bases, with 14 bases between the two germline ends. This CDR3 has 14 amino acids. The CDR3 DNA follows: TGCAGTGCTAGTACACAGGGAGAGGCCTACGAGCAGTACTTC. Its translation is CSASTQGEAYEQYF.

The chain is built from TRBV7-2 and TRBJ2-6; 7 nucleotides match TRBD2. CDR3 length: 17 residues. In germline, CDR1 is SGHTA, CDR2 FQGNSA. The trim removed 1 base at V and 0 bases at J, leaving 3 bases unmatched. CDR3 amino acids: CASSLERGYSGANVLTF. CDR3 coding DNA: TGTGCCAGCAGCTTAGAGCGGGGTTACTCTGGGGCCAACGTCCTGACTTTC.

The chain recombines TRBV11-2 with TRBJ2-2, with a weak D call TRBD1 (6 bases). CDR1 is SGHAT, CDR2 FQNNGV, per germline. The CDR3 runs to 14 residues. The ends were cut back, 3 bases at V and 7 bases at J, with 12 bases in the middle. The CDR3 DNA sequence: TGTGCCAGCAGCTTTAAACAGGGATTCGGGGAGCTGTTTTTT. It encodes CASSFKQGFGELFF. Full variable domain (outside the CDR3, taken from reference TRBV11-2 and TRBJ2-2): EAGVAQSPRYKIIEKRQSVAFWCNPISGHATLYWYQQILGQGPKLLIQFQNNGVVDDSQLPKDRFSAERLKGVDSTLKIQPAKLEDSAVYLCASSFKQGFGELFFGEGSRLTVL.

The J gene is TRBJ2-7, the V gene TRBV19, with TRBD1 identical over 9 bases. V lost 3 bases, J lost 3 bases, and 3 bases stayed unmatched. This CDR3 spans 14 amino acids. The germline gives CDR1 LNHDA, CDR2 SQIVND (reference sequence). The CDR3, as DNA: TGTGCCAGTAGTATGGGGACAGGGTACTACGAGCAGTACTTC. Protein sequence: CASSMGTGYYEQYF.

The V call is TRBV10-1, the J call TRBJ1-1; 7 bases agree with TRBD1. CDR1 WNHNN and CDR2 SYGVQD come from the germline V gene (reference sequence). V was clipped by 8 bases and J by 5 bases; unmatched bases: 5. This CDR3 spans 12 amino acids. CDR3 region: CASGDSLTEAFF. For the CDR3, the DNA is TGCGCCAGCGGGGACAGTTTGACTGAAGCTTTCTTT.

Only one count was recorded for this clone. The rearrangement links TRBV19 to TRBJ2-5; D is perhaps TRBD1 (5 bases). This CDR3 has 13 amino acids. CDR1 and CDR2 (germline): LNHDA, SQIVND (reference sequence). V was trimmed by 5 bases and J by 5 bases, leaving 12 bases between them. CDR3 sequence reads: CASSLNSGETQYF. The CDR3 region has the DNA TGTGCCAGTAGTTTAAATTCAGGGGAGACCCAGTACTTC.

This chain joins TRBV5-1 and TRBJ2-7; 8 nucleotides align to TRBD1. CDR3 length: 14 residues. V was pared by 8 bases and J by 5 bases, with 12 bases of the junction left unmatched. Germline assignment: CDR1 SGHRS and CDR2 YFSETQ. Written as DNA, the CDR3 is TGCGCCAGTAGACCCTGGCCAGGGGGCAACGAGCAGTACTTC. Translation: CASRPWPGGNEQYF.

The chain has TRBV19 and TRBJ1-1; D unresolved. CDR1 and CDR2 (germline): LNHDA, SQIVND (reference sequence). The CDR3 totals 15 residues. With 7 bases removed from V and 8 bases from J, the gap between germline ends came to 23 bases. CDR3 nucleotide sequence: TGTGCCAGTACCCCAGGCGGGCCTCAAGTGGGGGAAGCTTTCTTT. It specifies CASTPGGPQVGEAFF.

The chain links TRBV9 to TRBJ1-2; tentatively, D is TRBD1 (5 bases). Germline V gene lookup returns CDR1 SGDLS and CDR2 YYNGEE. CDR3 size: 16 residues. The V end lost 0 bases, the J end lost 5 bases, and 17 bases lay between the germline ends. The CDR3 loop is CASSVGDRPDWYGYTF. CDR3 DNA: TGTGCCAGCAGCGTAGGAGACAGACCCGATTGGTATGGCTACACCTTC.

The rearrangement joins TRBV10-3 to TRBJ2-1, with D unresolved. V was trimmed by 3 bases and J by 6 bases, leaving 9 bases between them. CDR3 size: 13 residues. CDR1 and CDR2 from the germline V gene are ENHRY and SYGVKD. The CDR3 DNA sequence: TGTGCCATCAGTGAAGGCGCAGGCAATGAGCAGTTCTTC. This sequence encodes CAISEGAGNEQFF.